The rows below give T cell receptor beta chains drawn from one sample of a study of Ad26.COV2.S vaccination and SARS-CoV-2 variants. Profiling relied on immunoSEQ multiplex PCR, and the TCRdb table lists in-frame clones only, not all of them. The data hold 300,000 to 350,000 clones, with roughly 90% observed a single time. Sequencing was performed on peripheral blood, taken in a trial of Ad26.COV2.S vaccine versus placebo. These receptor sequences come from a person between 18 and 60 years old who received the Ad26.COV2.S COVID-19 vaccine or a placebo. The CDR3 runs from the conserved cysteine through the conserved F or W. A D gene is named only where the DNA matches it firmly. Clone size is shown for a subset of rows, as once, few, many or a class of expanded clone.

J | D | V | size | CDR3 | DNA
TRBJ2-3 | - | TRBV20-1 | - | CSASLLNRADTQYF | TGCAGTGCTAGTTTGCTAAATCGGGCAGATACGCAGTATTTT
TRBJ2-1 | - | TRBV7-9 | - | CASSVITLEYNEQFF | TGTGCCAGCAGCGTAATCACACTCGAATACAATGAGCAGTTCTTC
TRBJ1-2 | TRBD1 | TRBV7-9 | few | CASTSGQGSDGYTF | TGTGCCAGCACCTCGGGACAGGGGTCGGATGGCTACACCTTC
TRBJ1-1 | - | TRBV28 | - | CASKGTGMVVEAFF | TGTGCCAGCAAGGGTACGGGGATGGTGGTTGAAGCTTTCTTT
TRBJ1-1 | TRBD1 | TRBV15 | - | CATSSLQGVTEAFF | TGTGCCACCAGCAGTTTACAGGGGGTTACTGAAGCTTTCTTT
TRBJ1-2 | - | TRBV14 | - | CASSPRTVLNYGYTF | TGTGCCAGCAGCCCCCGGACAGTTCTTAACTATGGCTACACCTTC
TRBJ1-4 | - | TRBV5-1 | - | CASSLDRGEKLFF | TGCGCCAGCAGCTTGGATCGGGGTGAAAAACTGTTTTTT
TRBJ2-7 | - | TRBV7-8 | - | CASTHDRGTSYEQYF | TGTGCCAGCACCCACGATCGCGGGACATCCTACGAGCAGTACTTC
TRBJ1-3 | - | TRBV13 | - | CASSLNDGNTIYF | TGTGCCAGCAGCCTGAATGACGGAAACACCATATATTTT
TRBJ1-2 | - | TRBV27 | - | CASALGVKDGYTF | TGTGCCAGCGCCCTGGGGGTGAAGGATGGCTACACCTTC
TRBJ1-1 | - | TRBV6-5 | - | CASNPEGEAFF | TGTGCCAGCAACCCGGAAGGTGAAGCTTTCTTT
TRBJ1-5 | TRBD1 | TRBV28 | - | CASSKARGRNQPQHF | TGTGCCAGCAGCAAAGCCAGGGGGCGAAATCAGCCCCAGCATTTT
TRBJ2-3 | - | TRBV5-8 | - | CASTLISDTQYF | TGTGCCAGCACCCTTATTTCAGATACGCAGTATTTT
TRBJ2-3 | - | TRBV29-1 | - | CSVERNPDTQYF | TGCAGCGTCGAGAGGAATCCAGATACGCAGTATTTT
TRBJ2-5 | - | TRBV2 | - | CASVLGFFAYF | TGTGCCAGCGTTTTGGGGTTTTTCGCGTACTTC
TRBJ1-2 | - | TRBV11-2 | - | CASSLSSGYGYTF | TGTGCCAGCAGCTTGAGCAGTGGCTATGGCTACACCTTC
TRBJ2-3 | TRBD2 | TRBV5-6 | - | CASSGERTSGTGFADTQYF | TGTGCCAGCAGCGGGGAACGGACTAGCGGGACTGGGTTCGCAGATACGCAGTATTTT
TRBJ2-1 | - | TRBV6-4 | - | CASSDDPGLSLQFF | TGTGCCAGCAGTGACGACCCGGGACTCAGTCTTCAGTTCTTC
TRBJ2-7 | - | TRBV27 | - | CASSLSRYQTYEQYF | TGTGCCAGCAGTTTATCGCGCTACCAGACCTACGAGCAGTACTTC
TRBJ1-1 | TRBD1 | TRBV4-1 | - | CASSQAGQVGTEAFF | TGCGCCAGCAGCCAAGCGGGACAGGTTGGCACTGAAGCTTTCTTT
TRBJ1-1 | - | TRBV18 | - | CASSEGRNTEAFF | TGTGCCAGCTCCGAGGGTCGAAACACTGAAGCTTTCTTT
TRBJ2-2 | - | TRBV27 | - | CASRAGRGELFF | TGTGCCAGCAGGGCGGGCCGGGGGGAGCTGTTTTTT
TRBJ1-1 | TRBD1 | TRBV18 | - | CASSPRDRVIGEAFF | TGTGCCAGCTCACCCCGGGACAGGGTGATAGGTGAAGCTTTCTTT
TRBJ2-1 | - | TRBV11-3 | - | CASSLGGLEFF | TGTGCCAGCAGCTTAGGTGGGTTGGAGTTCTTC
TRBJ1-5 | - | TRBV5-5 | - | CASSLDRGRQPQHF | TGTGCCAGCAGCTTAGACCGAGGCAGGCAGCCCCAGCATTTT
TRBJ1-5 | - | TRBV19 | - | CASTLTGDQPQHF | TGTGCCAGTACCCTGACTGGGGATCAGCCCCAGCATTTT